The TCR beta chain under discussion was sequenced for a study of blood T cell repertoires in COVID-19. The CDR3 length is 16 residues. V was trimmed by 0 bases and J by 2 bases, leaving 11 bases between them. Germline loops: CDR1 MNHNY, CDR2 SVGAGI (reference sequence). Sequenced by immunoSEQ multiplex PCR; TCRdb stores in-frame clones only, minus some. The data show 170,000 or so clones, 88% seen once. The sequenced sample was PBMCs or T cells enriched from blood (not recorded which). This chain links TRBV6-6 with TRBJ2-1; weak D call: TRBD2 (5 bases). This TCR came from a young woman who had recovered from COVID-19. The CDR3 loop reads CASSYSSSLTYNEQFF. The CDR3 DNA reads as TGTGCCAGCAGTTACTCTTCTAGCCTCACCTACAATGAGCAGTTCTTC.